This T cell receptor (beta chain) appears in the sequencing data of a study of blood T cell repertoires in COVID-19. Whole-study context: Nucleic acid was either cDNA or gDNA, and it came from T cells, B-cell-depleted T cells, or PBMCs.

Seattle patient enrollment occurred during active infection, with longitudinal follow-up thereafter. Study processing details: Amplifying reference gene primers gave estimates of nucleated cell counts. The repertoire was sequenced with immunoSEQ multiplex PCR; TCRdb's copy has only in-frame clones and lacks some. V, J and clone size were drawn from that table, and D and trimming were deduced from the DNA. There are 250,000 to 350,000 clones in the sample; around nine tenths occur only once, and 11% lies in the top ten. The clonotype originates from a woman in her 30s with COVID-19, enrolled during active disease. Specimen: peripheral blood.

CDR3 DNA sequence: TGTGCCGCTGCCGGGGGGATAACTTCTGGAAACACCATATATTTT. Residues: CAAAGGITSGNTIYF. The gene calls are TRBV10-3 and TRBJ1-3; TRBD1 might be the D (5 bases). V was pared by 11 bases and J by 1 base, with 18 bases between. Germline CDR1 ENHRY, CDR2 SYGVKD. The CDR3 runs 15 residues.